The rows below give T cell receptor beta chains drawn from one sample of a study of shared clonotypes between healthy human individuals. This table comes from immunoSEQ multiplex PCR, and its TCRdb copy is limited to in-frame clones, with some not included. Here the sample spans 2 million to 2.5 million clones, almost 96% being singletons. Material for sequencing was naive CD4+ T cells sorted from blood. The receptors were sampled from a man younger than 35 in good health. CDR3s include the opening cysteine and the closing phenylalanine or tryptophan. D genes are given only for firm matches. Some rows have no size entry. The others give once, few or many, or a class for an expanded clone.

V	J	size	D	DNA	CDR3
TRBV6-6	TRBJ1-1	few	NA	TGTGCCAGCAGTTACGGGCAGAGGAACACTGAAGCTTTCTTT	CASSYGQRNTEAFF
TRBV6-6	TRBJ2-7	NA	TRBD2	TGTGCCCTAAGGGATAGCGGGAGGGGCGAGCAGTACTTC	CALRDSGRGEQYF
TRBV19	TRBJ2-1	NA	NA	TGTGCCAGTAGTCCCCAGTACAATGAGCAGTTCTTC	CASSPQYNEQFF
TRBV6-1	TRBJ2-3	NA	NA	TGTGCCAGCAGTGGAACCGCAGATACGCAGTATTTT	CASSGTADTQYF
TRBV4-2	TRBJ1-5	NA	NA	TGTGCCAGCAGCCGGACAGAAAATCAGCCCCAGCATTTT	CASSRTENQPQHF
TRBV19	TRBJ1-3	NA	TRBD1	TGTGCCAGTAGACGGACAGGGGCTGGAAACACCATATATTTT	CASRRTGAGNTIYF
TRBV5-1	TRBJ2-7	NA	TRBD1	TGCGCCAGCAGCTTGGTTGGGGACAGCTCCTACGAGCAGTACTTC	CASSLVGDSSYEQYF
TRBV6-1	TRBJ2-2	NA	NA	TGTGCCAGCAGGAGGGCCCTGAACACCGGGGAGCTGTTTTTT	CASRRALNTGELFF
TRBV7-2	TRBJ1-5	NA	TRBD1	TGTGCCAGCAGCTTAGAGGACAGGAGGAATCAGCCCCAGCATTTT	CASSLEDRRNQPQHF
TRBV18	TRBJ2-6	NA	NA	TGTGCCAGCTCACCACCGAGCCAGTTGCTGACCCTGACTTTC	CASSPPSQLLTLTF
TRBV19	TRBJ2-1	once	NA	TGTGCCAGTAGTACGATCGATAGCTCCTACAATGAGCAGTTCTTC	CASSTIDSSYNEQFF
TRBV27	TRBJ1-1	NA	NA	TGTGCCAGCAGTGTCAGTGGGGGCTGGACTGAAGCTTTCTTT	CASSVSGGWTEAFF
TRBV11-2	TRBJ1-6	NA	TRBD1	TGTGCCAGCAGCATAACAGGGGGGGGTTATTCACCCCTCCACTTT	CASSITGGGYSPLHF
TRBV6-5	TRBJ1-6	NA	TRBD1	TGTGCCAGCAGCCGACAGGGTCCTAATTCACCCCTCCACTTT	CASSRQGPNSPLHF
TRBV7-9	TRBJ1-1	NA	NA	TGTGCCAGCAGCCTAAGTTGGGGGAGTCAGGATGAAGCTTTCTTT	CASSLSWGSQDEAFF